The 17 T cell receptor beta chains reported below all come from one sample, sequenced in a study of identifying expanded T cells in peripheral blood (dated by TCRdb to the late 2010s). Receptors were amplified or captured by the immunoSEQ multiplex PCR assay. Imported from immuneACCESS, the table was reduced by TCRdb to in-frame sequences with V and J called. These copies leave out some clones; in studies compared against another copy, an unresolved V gene accounts for under half, and the cause of the remainder is not known. The sample has around 120,000 clones on record, about four fifths of them singletons. The ten largest account for around 3.3% of the sample. Sequenced material: blood. These receptor sequences come from a person aged 18-69 years in good health.

The CDR3 DNA follows: TGTGCCAGCAGCCTAGGGACCGGGGGTTCCTACGAGCAGTACTTC. Amino acid sequence: CASSLGTGGSYEQYF. V is TRBV12-1 and J is TRBJ2-7; TRBD2 was called by the table and not checked on the DNA. TRBV12-1 has pseudogene status. CDR3 length: 15 amino acids.

The genes are TRBV7-6 and TRBJ1-2; weak D call: TRBD1 (5 bases). Germline V CDR1 and CDR2: SGHVS, FNYEAQ. V was pared by 1 base and J by 7 bases, with 10 bases between. The CDR3 is made up of 13 amino acids. The CDR3 reads CASSLETVGGYTF. CDR3 nucleotides: TGTGCCAGCAGCTTAGAGACAGTAGGTGGCTACACCTTC.

This sequence joins TRBV19 and TRBJ2-5, with D unresolved. Germline V gives CDR1 LNHDA, CDR2 SQIVND (reference sequence). This CDR3 is 13 amino acids long. Trimming cost V 5 bases and J 4 bases, with 11 bases left between them. The CDR3 nucleotides read TGTGCCAGTAGTCTACTGGGTGGAGAGACCCAGTACTTC. Its translation: CASSLLGGETQYF.

J is TRBJ2-3 and V is TRBV5-1; 7 bases align to TRBD2. CDR1 is SGHRS and CDR2 is YFSETQ in the germline V gene. V lost 2 bases and J lost 1; bases outside the gene matches: 7. This CDR3 contains 16 residues. Here the CDR3 reads CASSFLAAFRTDTQYF. The CDR3 DNA follows: TGCGCCAGCAGCTTTCTAGCGGCATTCCGCACAGATACGCAGTATTTT.

The rearrangement links TRBV11-3 to TRBJ2-1, with 7 bases identical to TRBD2. The CDR3 is 13 amino acids. Germline CDR1 and CDR2: SGHNT and YENEEA. V lost 2 bases to trimming and J lost 10 bases; unmatched junction nucleotides: 5. For the CDR3, the DNA is TGTGCCAGCAGCTTAAGTGCGGGGGAGGAGCAGTTCTTC. Translation gives CASSLSAGEEQFF.

The V call is TRBV18, the J call TRBJ1-1, with TRBD1 matching 7 bases. Germline loops: CDR1 KGHSH, CDR2 LQKENI. V was clipped by 5 bases and J by 5 bases; unmatched bases: 5. This CDR3 contains 13 residues. Here the CDR3 DNA reads TGTGCCAGCTCAGAACTACAGGGGACTGAAGCTTTCTTT. This encodes CASSELQGTEAFF.

V is TRBV30 and J is TRBJ1-2; no clear D. The CDR3 spans 13 residues. The V and J ends lost 5 bases and 8 bases respectively, with 18 bases between them. Germline CDR1 reads GTSNPN; CDR2 reads SVGIG (reference sequence). CDR3 DNA: TGTGCCTGGGCCGCCGAGTTGTCGTGGGGCTACACCTTC. This encodes CAWAAELSWGYTF.

V usage is TRBV2 and J usage is TRBJ2-7; D uncertain. This CDR3 is built from 15 residues. CDR1 and CDR2 (germline): SNHLY, FYNNEI. V lost 8 bases, J lost 0 bases, and 17 bases lay in between. The CDR3 is CASSRRTGSSYEQYF. In DNA form, the CDR3 reads TGTGCCAGCTCGCGACGGACGGGCAGCTCCTACGAGCAGTACTTC.

This clone came up a few times. This chain joins TRBV4-3 and TRBJ1-5; D ambiguous. The germline V and J ends were trimmed by 0 bases and 4 bases, with 10 bases remaining between them. The CDR3 spans 15 residues. Germline CDR1 is LGHNA and CDR2 is YSLEER. CDR3 DNA: TGCGCCAGCAGCCAAGATCCCCTAATTAATCAGCCCCAGCATTTT. This translates into CASSQDPLINQPQHF.

V and J are TRBV6-5 and TRBJ1-6; weak D call: TRBD1 (5 bases). Germline CDR1 MNHEY, CDR2 SVGAGI. This CDR3 is built from 15 residues. The ends were cut back, 6 bases at V and 7 bases at J, with 16 bases in the middle. CDR3 DNA sequence: TGTGCCAGCAGATATTCCGGGACGGTGAATTCACCCCTCCACTTT. This codes for CASRYSGTVNSPLHF.

The chain employs TRBV21-1 and TRBJ2-7; the D call in the table, TRBD1, was not verified against the DNA. TRBV21-1 is noted as a pseudogene. The CDR3 contains 16 residues. This chain's CDR3 is CASSTHLGQPSYEQYF. CDR3 sequence (DNA): TGTGCCAGCAGCACCCACTTAGGACAGCCATCCTACGAGCAGTACTTC.

The chain employs TRBV4-3 and TRBJ2-2, with 10 bases aligning to TRBD2. The CDR3 runs to 16 residues. The trim removed 1 base at V and 6 bases at J, leaving 5 bases unmatched. Germline V gives CDR1 LGHNA, CDR2 YSLEER. CDR3 sequence (DNA): TGCGCCAGCAGCCAAGGGCCTAGCGGGGGTTCCGGGGAGCTGTTTTTT. Translating gives CASSQGPSGGSGELFF.

The chain has TRBV5-1 and TRBJ2-7, with 10 bases fitting TRBD1. This CDR3 has 14 residues. Unmatched junction bases numbered 6, after V lost 3 bases and J lost 6 bases. CDR1 SGHRS and CDR2 YFSETQ come from the germline V gene. CDR3 loop: CASSWGQGTSEQYF. CDR3 sequence (DNA): TGCGCCAGCAGCTGGGGACAGGGGACCAGCGAGCAGTACTTC. The variable domain in full, with the rest retrieved from reference TRBV5-1 and TRBJ2-7, is KAGVTQTPRYLIKTRGQQVTLSCSPISGHRSVSWYQQTPGQGLQFLFEYFSETQRNKGNFPGRFSGRQFSNSRSEMNVSTLELGDSALYLCASSWGQGTSEQYFGPGTRLTVT.

V gene TRBV6-5 combines with J gene TRBJ1-5; no definite D call. This CDR3 region has 13 residues. Germline V gene lookup returns CDR1 MNHEY and CDR2 SVGAGI. Trimming stripped 2 bases from V and 4 bases from J, with 6 bases between. The CDR3 bases are TGTGCCAGCAGTTACGCCCAGAATCAGCCCCAGCATTTT. It is translated as CASSYAQNQPQHF.

The chain links TRBV19 to TRBJ2-7, with TRBD2 matching over 8 bases. CDR3 length equals 14 residues. V dropped 5 bases and J dropped 0; count of bases not matched to a gene: 3. In germline, CDR1 is LNHDA, CDR2 SQIVND (reference sequence). CDR3 region: CASSVTSGSYEQYF. For the CDR3, the DNA is TGTGCCAGTAGTGTTACTAGCGGCTCCTACGAGCAGTACTTC.

V and J are TRBV5-4 and TRBJ1-1; no definite D call. Germline CDR1 is SGHNT and CDR2 is YYREEE (reference sequence). CDR3 length: 14 residues. V lost 1 base and J 4 bases, leaving 11 bases between the germline ends. Here the CDR3 reads CASSLQGSPTEAFF. CDR3 DNA: TGTGCCAGCAGCTTGCAAGGTAGCCCCACTGAAGCTTTCTTT.

This clone has just one count. The CDR3 region has the DNA TGTGCCAGCCGGGACACCAACAAAGAGACCCAGTACTTC. Amino acids: CASRDTNKETQYF. The chain is built from TRBV6-6 and TRBJ2-5; D might be TRBD1 (6 bases). With 8 bases removed from V and 3 bases from J, the gap between germline ends came to 13 bases. Per germline, CDR1 MNHNY and CDR2 SVGAGI (reference sequence). This CDR3 is 13 amino acids long.